This TCR beta chain was captured by sequencing in a study of B cell selection in AIRE deficiency. Original handling: Pooled conventional T cells gave 9.9x10^4 or so patient and around 1.5x10^5 donor TCRbeta sequences. Here immunoSEQ multiplex PCR was the method, and the copy in TCRdb shows in-frame clones only, minus some. The DNA was the basis for D and trimming; V, J and clone size are from that table. The sample shows about 24,000 clones, 95% to 97% of them seen only once. This clone was observed a single time. Germline CDR1 and CDR2: MNHEY and SVGAGI. Trimming took off 6 bases at V and 2 bases at J, with 16 bases between the two ends. The CDR3 has 15 residues. CD4+CD127+ cells were sorted as the conventional CD4 T cells.

The chain carries TRBV6-5 and TRBJ1-1; the D gene is possibly TRBD1 (5 bases). The clonotype was recovered from a human donor with AIRE deficiency. Sequenced sample: conventional CD4+ T cells sorted from PBMCs. The CDR3 sequence is CASSMAGSINTEAFF. The CDR3 region has the DNA TGTGCCAGCAGCATGGCAGGGTCGATTAACACTGAAGCTTTCTTT.